This entry features one T cell receptor (beta chain) sequence. Its cognate antigen is unknown. Method: immunoSEQ multiplex PCR; TCRdb's copy keeps in-frame clones and lacks some. The profile shows about 64,000 clones, about 83% of them singletons. The entry originates in a study of OX40 agonist ivuxolimab in advanced cancers. Regarding the study as a whole: At doses 0.1 to 3.0 mg/kg, CD4+ and CD8+ clones expanded. More expanded clones were found, on average, in CD8+ than in CD4+ T cells.

This sample comprised CD4+ or CD8+ T cells sorted from blood, obtained in a trial of the OX40 agonist ivuxolimab. The clonotype originates from an adult with an advanced solid tumor such as melanoma, head and neck, liver or kidney cancer.

CDR3 sequence: CASSYGAGNYGYTF. The CDR3 DNA is TGTGCCAGCAGTTACGGGGCGGGAAACTATGGCTACACCTTC. This chain joins TRBV28 and TRBJ1-2, with D possibly matching TRBD1 (5 bases). The CDR3 runs to 14 residues. Trimming took off 4 bases at V and 2 bases at J, with 11 bases between the two ends. Germline V gives CDR1 MDHEN, CDR2 SYDVKM.